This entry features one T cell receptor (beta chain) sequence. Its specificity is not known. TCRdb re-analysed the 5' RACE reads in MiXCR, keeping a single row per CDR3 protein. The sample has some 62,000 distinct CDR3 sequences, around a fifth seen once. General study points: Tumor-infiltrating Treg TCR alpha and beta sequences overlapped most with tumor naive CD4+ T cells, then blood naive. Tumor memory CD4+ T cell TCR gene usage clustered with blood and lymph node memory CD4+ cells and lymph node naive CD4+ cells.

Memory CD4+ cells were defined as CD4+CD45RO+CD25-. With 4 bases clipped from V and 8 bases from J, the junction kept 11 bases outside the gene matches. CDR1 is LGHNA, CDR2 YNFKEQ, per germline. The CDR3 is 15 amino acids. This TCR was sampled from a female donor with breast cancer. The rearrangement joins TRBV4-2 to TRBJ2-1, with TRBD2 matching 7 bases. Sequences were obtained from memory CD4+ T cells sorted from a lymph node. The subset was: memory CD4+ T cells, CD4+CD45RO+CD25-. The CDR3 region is CASSPRLATGDEQFF. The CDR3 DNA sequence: TGTGCCAGCAGCCCCAGACTAGCAACTGGGGATGAGCAGTTCTTC.